This T cell receptor (beta chain) appears in the sequencing data of a study of technical replicates of blood from several donors (dated by TCRdb to about 2017). V loses 0 bases of germline sequence and J loses 4 bases, and the interval between the two ends is 6 bases. The CDR3 sequence holds 14 residues, the cysteine and phenylalanine included. Only the CDR3 DNA is retained, 42 bases long and in frame from the first base. As encoded in the germline V gene, CDR1 is MNHEY while CDR2 is SVGAGI. The protocol used for the library was the immunoSEQ multiplex PCR assay. TCRdb stores this immuneACCESS table with in-frame sequences only. Part of the clones is absent; in the studies checked, under half of the shortfall reflects unresolved V genes, and no reason is known for the rest. The sample table lists tens of thousands of clones, just under 95% of them with a count of one. The top ten clonotypes cover 0.25% of the sample.

Concerning this clone itself: It has no known antigen specificity. Per-nucleotide qualities are absent, and no much larger clonotype sits a single base away.

Sequenced sample: T cells isolated from PBMCs. The TCR originated in a human donor in good health. The rearrangement joined TRBV6-5 to TRBJ2-2; the D gene lacks a confident call. The encoded CDR3 is CASSYSFSTGELFF. The sequenced DNA: TGTGCCAGCAGTTACTCCTTTAGCACCGGGGAGCTGTTTTTT.